There are a few counts of the clone carrying this T cell receptor beta chain. Peripheral blood genomic DNA, not sorted cells or RNA, was the template. This sample is drawn from a study of T cell repertoires in aging, cancer and after chemotherapy. On the study more broadly: Donors were grouped into six age bands spanning 30 or younger through 70 or older. Paired samples before and after chemotherapy came from chronic lymphocytic leukemia patients on fludarabine- or bendamustine-based regimens.

There are 14 residues in the CDR3. The germline gives CDR1 MNHNY, CDR2 SVGAGI (reference sequence). Trimming cost V 0 bases and J 5 bases, with 11 bases left between them. Multiplex touch-down PCR with TRB-A/B primers amplified rearranged V-D-J TRB sequences. One entry per CDR3 protein, called by TCRdb with MiXCR from the multiplex PCR reads. The sample has some 5,000 distinct CDR3 sequences, 30% to 40% seen once. The sequencing sample was made of blood. This chain links TRBV6-6 with TRBJ2-7, with D perhaps matching TRBD2 (5 bases). This sequence originates from a human donor with a blood cancer. CDR3 in amino acids: CASSYSAEGHEQYF. The DNA for the CDR3 is TGTGCCAGCAGTTACTCGGCAGAGGGTCACGAGCAGTACTTC.